This passage covers 17 T cell receptor beta chains from one sample sequenced in a study of cytotoxic CD8 clonotypes in ibrutinib-treated CLL. Profiling relied on immunoSEQ multiplex PCR, and the TCRdb table lists in-frame clones only, not all of them. Found here are approximately 47,000 clones, roughly 63% of them singletons; the top ten hold approximately 30%. Source: PBMCs, taken after 24 months of ibrutinib treatment. The receptor source for this set is a human donor with chronic lymphocytic leukemia.

This rearrangement joins TRBV7-8 to TRBJ2-7, with TRBD2 matching over 7 bases. The V and J ends lost 1 base and 3 bases, in that order; junction bases with no gene match: 6. Germline V CDR1 and CDR2: SGHVS, FQNEAQ. This CDR3 region has 15 residues. CDR3 nucleotides: TGTGCCAGCAGCTTAGGGCGGACTAGTATCTACGAGCAGTACTTC. Its translation: CASSLGRTSIYEQYF.

The chain combines TRBV4-1 with TRBJ2-1, with 11 bases matching TRBD2. This CDR3 is built from 18 residues. The junction had 12 bases not matched to a gene; V was cut back by 0 bases and J by 8 bases. The germline V gene encodes CDR1 MGHRA and CDR2 YSYEKL. The CDR3 DNA sequence: TGCGCCAGCAGCCAAGAAGACGGTCTAGCGGGGGGCATCTATGAGCAGTTCTTC. Its translation: CASSQEDGLAGGIYEQFF.

The V call is TRBV2, the J call TRBJ1-1; no firm D call. V gave up 2 bases and J gave up 6 bases, with 10 bases separating them. Per germline, CDR1 SNHLY and CDR2 FYNNEI. The CDR3 contains 13 residues. The CDR3 nucleotides read TGTGCCAGCAGTGAAAGTGAGGGTCCTGAAGCTTTCTTT. The encoded protein is CASSESEGPEAFF.

This sequence joins TRBV5-1 and TRBJ2-1; the match to TRBD1 covers 8 bases. CDR1 is SGHRS and CDR2 is YFSETQ in the germline V gene. Trimming cost V 3 bases and J 4 bases; bases outside gene matches: 3. CDR3 length: 14 residues. CDR3 sequence (DNA): TGCGCCAGCAGCTCCGGGACAGGTTACAATGAGCAGTTCTTC. Translating gives CASSSGTGYNEQFF.

The table lists this clone with many counts. V gene TRBV9 combines with J gene TRBJ1-1; D is possibly TRBD1 (6 bases). Germline V gene data show CDR1 as SGDLS and CDR2 as YYNGEE. This CDR3 contains 16 residues. Trimming took 2 bases from V and 0 from J, leaving 14 bases between them. Written as DNA, the CDR3 is TGTGCCAGCAGCGTCGGAACAGGGATAATGAACACTGAAGCTTTCTTT. Protein: CASSVGTGIMNTEAFF.

The rearrangement links TRBV5-6 to TRBJ1-1; TRBD1 is a possible D gene (5 bases). Germline V gene lookup returns CDR1 SGHDT and CDR2 YYEEEE. This CDR3 is built from 15 residues. V dropped 4 bases and J dropped 1 base, with 14 bases sitting between them. This CDR3 is CASSRSPTENTEAFF. CDR3 sequence (DNA): TGTGCCAGCAGCCGTAGTCCGACAGAGAACACTGAAGCTTTCTTT.

The table lists this clone with a few counts. J is TRBJ2-3 and V is TRBV5-1, with D possibly matching TRBD1 (6 bases). V lost 6 bases and J lost 7, with 21 bases in between. Germline assignment: CDR1 SGHRS and CDR2 YFSETQ. The CDR3 is 15 residues long. DNA of the CDR3: TGCGCCAGCACCCTATCGCAGGGGTCGCAAAATACGCAGTATTTT. Amino acids: CASTLSQGSQNTQYF.

The V call is TRBV6-6, the J call TRBJ1-2; D is ambiguous. V lost 4 bases and J lost 2, with 8 bases in between. Germline V gene data show CDR1 as MNHNY and CDR2 as SVGAGI (reference sequence). CDR3 length equals 13 residues. The DNA of the CDR3 is TGTGCCAGCAGTTTGTCTATAAACTATGGCTACACCTTC. Translated, it gives CASSLSINYGYTF.

J is TRBJ2-1 and V is TRBV15; D is undetermined. V was shortened by 0 bases and J by 7 bases, with 7 bases between the two germline ends. CDR1 and CDR2 (germline): LNHNV, YYDKDF (reference sequence). The CDR3 contains 13 residues. CDR3 coding DNA: TGTGCCACCAGCAGAGAGGGGTGGAATGAGCAGTTCTTC. It specifies CATSREGWNEQFF.

V gene TRBV19 combines with J gene TRBJ1-2, with D uncertain. The CDR3 spans 15 residues. The germline gives CDR1 LNHDA, CDR2 SQIVND (reference sequence). Trimming removed 5 bases from V and 4 bases from J, with 17 bases in between. The CDR3 DNA reads TGTGCCAGTAGTTTGGGCACCCTCTTTGGCTATGGCTACACCTTC. This encodes CASSLGTLFGYGYTF.

The J gene is TRBJ2-4, the V gene TRBV29-1; no definite D call. Germline V CDR1 and CDR2: SQVTM, ANQGSEA. Trimming removed 7 bases from V and 4 bases from J, with 8 bases in between. The CDR3 spans 11 residues. The CDR3 protein is CSAGEKNIQYF. As DNA, the CDR3 is TGCAGCGCTGGTGAGAAAAACATTCAGTACTTC.

CDR3 sequence: CARGARRGGFNWAKNIQYF. Here the CDR3 DNA reads TGTGCCAGAGGGGCCCGGCGGGGGGGCTTTAATTGGGCCAAAAACATTCAGTACTTC. The V and J genes are TRBV5-4 and TRBJ2-4, with 9 bases identical to TRBD2. The CDR3 spans 19 residues. The junction had 19 bases not matched to a gene; V was cut back by 8 bases and J by 1 base. Germline CDR1 SGHNT, CDR2 YYREEE (reference sequence).

The chain joins TRBV7-9 to TRBJ1-2; D uncertain. The CDR3 totals 14 residues. CDR1 is SEHNR, CDR2 FQNEAQ, per germline (reference sequence). The V end was cut by 1 base, the J end by 4 bases, with 10 bases between. CDR3 coding DNA: TGTGCCAGCAGCTTAGAAGGGTACATCTATGGCTACACCTTC. Amino acids: CASSLEGYIYGYTF.

The rearrangement joins TRBV19 to TRBJ1-5, with 7 positions matching TRBD1. The CDR3 sequence is 16 residues long. Germline CDR1 LNHDA, CDR2 SQIVND (reference sequence). V lost 5 bases to trimming and J lost 2 bases; unmatched junction nucleotides: 9. The DNA for the CDR3 is TGTGCCAGTAGTCCTACAGGGGAGGTCGGCAATCAGCCCCAGCATTTT. As protein: CASSPTGEVGNQPQHF.

This chain uses TRBV7-9 with TRBJ2-2; D may correspond to TRBD1 or TRBD2 (5 bases each). Germline lookup yields CDR1 SEHNR and CDR2 FQNEAQ (reference sequence). The CDR3 covers 16 residues. V shed 5 bases and J shed 6 bases, with 19 bases lying between them. CDR3 coding DNA: TGTGCCAGCAGCACACCGGCAGCTGGGACCCCCGGGGAGCTGTTTTTT. Protein: CASSTPAAGTPGELFF.

The chain links TRBV6-6 to TRBJ2-7, with 13 bases matching TRBD2. With 5 bases clipped from V and 4 bases from J, the junction kept 5 bases outside the gene matches. CDR3 length: 15 residues. Germline-derived CDR1 and CDR2 are MNHNY and SVGAGI (reference sequence). The CDR3 here is CASSPTSGGRYEQYF. CDR3 sequence (DNA): TGTGCCAGCAGTCCGACTAGCGGGGGGCGGTACGAGCAGTACTTC.

The rearrangement links TRBV5-5 to TRBJ1-2; 7 nucleotides agree with TRBD1. The CDR3 is 16 residues long. Germline V gene data show CDR1 as SGHKS and CDR2 as YYEKEE (reference sequence). After removal of 0 bases from V and 1 base from J, the junction contained 6 bases not matched to a gene. This CDR3 is CASSLARDSLNYGYTF. The CDR3 coding sequence is TGTGCCAGCAGCTTGGCTCGGGACAGCCTTAACTATGGCTACACCTTC.